This TCR beta chain originates from a study of blood T cell repertoires in COVID-19. Study details: In each case, the material was cDNA or gDNA derived from T cells, B-cell-depleted T cells, or PBMCs.

Participants, about 18 to 89 years old, spanned fewer than 30 US areas. Resolution of symptoms, clearance, or two negative PCRs was present in recovered Cohort 3 donors. Some clones are missing from TCRdb's copy, which holds only in-frame ones; the method was immunoSEQ multiplex PCR. The repertoire consists of a few hundred thousand clones, with approximately 88% occurring once and the leading ten covering less than 5.5%. This sequence was found in a man aged 25 to 45 who had recovered from COVID-19. Sequencing used PBMCs or T cells enriched from blood (not recorded which).

The CDR3 coding sequence is TGCGCCAGCAGCCACGCAGAAGCGAGTAATGAGCAGTTCTTC. Translation gives CASSHAEASNEQFF. The chain couples TRBV4-1 to TRBJ2-1; D not certain. Germline loops: CDR1 MGHRA, CDR2 YSYEKL. V was pared by 3 bases and J by 7 bases, with 13 bases between. The CDR3 sequence is 14 residues long.